The clone carrying this TCR beta chain was found many times. The antigen is undetermined. The germline V gene has CDR1 SGHDT and CDR2 YYEEEE. The germline V and J ends were trimmed by 3 bases and 8 bases, with 17 bases remaining between them. The CDR3 extends over 14 amino acids. Single cDNA molecules in the library carried unique molecular identifiers attached during preparation. TCRdb called the RACE reads again in MiXCR, with one record for every CDR3 protein. The table lists some 83,000 distinct CDR3 sequences, around 11% of them singletons. Time point here: patch test 1, 2 weeks after DPC sensitization. Regarding treatment: therapeutic diphenylcyclopropenone sensitization with weekly scalp DPC. The authors extracted total RNA from unfractionated whole blood. The data derive from a study of human T cells and chemical hapten exposure. General study results and limits: Donors, who had alopecia, may show an immune response that differs from healthy people's.

The sample was whole blood, taken in connection with sensitization to the hapten diphenylcyclopropenone (DPC). This chain joins TRBV5-6 and TRBJ1-1, with TRBD1 as a possible D gene (5 bases). The source is a woman in her forties or fifties with alopecia areata. Some clones in this sample may be carry-over from other donors' samples. The CDR3 DNA follows: TGTGCCAGCAGCTGGACTCTACCGGGGGTCGAAGCTTTCTTT. Residues: CASSWTLPGVEAFF. The full variable domain, with the rest looked up from reference TRBV5-6 and TRBJ1-1, is DAGVTQSPTHLIKTRGQQVTLRCSPKSGHDTVSWYQQALGQGPQFIFQYYEEEERQRGNFPDRFSGHQFPNYSSELNVNALLLGDSALYLCASSWTLPGVEAFFGQGTRLTVV.